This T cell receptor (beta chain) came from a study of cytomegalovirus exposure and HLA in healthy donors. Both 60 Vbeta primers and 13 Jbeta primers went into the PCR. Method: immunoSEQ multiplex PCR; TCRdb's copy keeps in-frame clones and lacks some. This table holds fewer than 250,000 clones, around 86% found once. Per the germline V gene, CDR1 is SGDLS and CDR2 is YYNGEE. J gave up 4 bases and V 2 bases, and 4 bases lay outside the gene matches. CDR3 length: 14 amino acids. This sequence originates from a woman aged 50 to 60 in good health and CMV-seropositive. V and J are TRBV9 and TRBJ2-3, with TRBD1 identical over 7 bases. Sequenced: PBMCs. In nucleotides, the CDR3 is TGTGCCAGCAGCGTGACAGGGTGGTCAGATACGCAGTATTTT. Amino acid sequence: CASSVTGWSDTQYF.